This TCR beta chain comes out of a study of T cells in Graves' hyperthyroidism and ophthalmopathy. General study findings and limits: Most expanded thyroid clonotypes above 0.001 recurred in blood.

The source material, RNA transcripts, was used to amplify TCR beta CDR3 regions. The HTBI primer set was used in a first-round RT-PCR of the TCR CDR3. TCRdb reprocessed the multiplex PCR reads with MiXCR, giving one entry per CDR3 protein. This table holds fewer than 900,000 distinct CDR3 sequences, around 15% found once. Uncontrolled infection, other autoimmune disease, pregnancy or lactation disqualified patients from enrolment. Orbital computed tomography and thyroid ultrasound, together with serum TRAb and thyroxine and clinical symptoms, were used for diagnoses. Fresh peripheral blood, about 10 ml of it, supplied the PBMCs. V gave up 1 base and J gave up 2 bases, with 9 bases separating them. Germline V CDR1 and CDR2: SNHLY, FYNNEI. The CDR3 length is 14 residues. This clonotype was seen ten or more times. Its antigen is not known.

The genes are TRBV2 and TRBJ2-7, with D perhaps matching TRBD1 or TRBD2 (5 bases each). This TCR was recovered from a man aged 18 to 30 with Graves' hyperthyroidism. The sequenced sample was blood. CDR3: CASSEGDDTYEQYF. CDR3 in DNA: TGTGCCAGCAGTGAAGGGGACGATACCTACGAGCAGTACTTC.